This T cell receptor (beta chain) was sequenced in a study of molecular identifiers for immune sequencing clone quantification. This clonotype was counted only a few times. TCRdb itself ran the PCR reads through MiXCR, one entry per CDR3 protein. In the table there are some 680,000 distinct CDR3 sequences, about 25% of which are singletons. V lost 6 bases to trimming and J lost 2 bases, with 13 bases between them. This CDR3 region has 14 residues. Looked up from germline, CDR1 is MNHEY and CDR2 is SVGAGI. The TCR comes from a human donor in good health. Some libraries in this study had Jurkat cell RNA spiked in. The sample was naive CD8+ T cells from blood, with Jurkat cell RNA spiked in. Subset given: FACS-sorted CD8+CD4-CCR7+CD45RA+ naive T cells. The chain combines TRBV6-5 with TRBJ2-5; D is possibly TRBD1 (6 bases). CDR3 sequence reads: CASRTGSRQETQYF. The CDR3 DNA sequence: TGTGCCAGCAGAACAGGGTCGAGACAAGAGACCCAGTACTTC.